The T cell receptor (beta chain) under discussion was sequenced for a study of blood T cell repertoires in COVID-19 (TCRdb year 2020). Notes on the research overall: Samples covering the acute and convalescent phases of COVID-19 were provided by collaborators in the United States, Italy and Spain. The material from the prospective study consisted of cDNA or gDNA derived from T cells, B-cell-depleted T cells, or PBMCs. The dataset comprised deeply sampled blood TCRbeta repertoires from subjects exposed to, actively infected with, or recovered from COVID-19. A freely available public database, intended as a resource for researchers studying the immune response to SARS-CoV-2, is where the repertoires were released. Samples were obtained from the ongoing ImmuneRACE study (first 160 participants) and from over 1,000 subjects provided by 6 global collaborators. Sample metadata almost always included a de-identified subject ID, COVID-19 status, age in years and sex. Where available, HLA class I and class II types were taken from metadata supplied by the sample provider and were not determined by assay-based typing. What the work shows at the level of the full study, not this receptor alone: The amount of clinical and demographic metadata varied by source and participant and was provided uncurated.

A word on this clone: Its antigen target is currently unknown. No base quality information exists; no much larger clone differs at one position.

Trimming takes 3 bases from V and 0 bases from J, and the germline ends sit 6 bases apart. Including the terminal cysteine and phenylalanine, the CDR3 comprises 13 residues. The DNA shown is the 39-base CDR3, in frame from base 1. From a lookup of the germline V gene (reference sequence), CDR1 and CDR2 are GTSNPN and SVGIG. Collaborating institutions collected whole blood in K2EDTA tubes following their own protocols. For TCRbeta analysis, collaborators shipped samples in one of three forms: frozen whole blood, isolated PBMCs, or DNA extracted from either of those sample types. TCRbeta CDR3 regions were amplified from genomic DNA by means of the immunoSEQ Assay, a bias-controlled multiplex PCR. For the original study's pipeline: Nucleated cell counts per sample were estimated from amplification of reference gene primers within the assay. To quantify the absolute abundance of each unique TCRbeta CDR3 rearrangement, sequence reads were collapsed and filtered. For each sample, productive Simpson clonality was calculated by taking the square root of Simpson's diversity index across productive rearrangements. TCRdb carries this immuneACCESS record with in-frame sequences only. Its versions omit some clonotypes, under half of them owing to an unresolved V gene in the studies checked, with the rest unexplained. V, J and clone size were drawn from that table, and D and trimming were deduced from the DNA. The sample contains about 170,000 clones, around 80% of them found a single time. Roughly 2.9% of the sample is in the top ten clones.

The chain is made from TRBV30 and TRBJ2-1; the D segment could be TRBD2, given 6 matching bases. Sequencing was carried out using peripheral blood. This sequence originates from a woman aged 60-75 years with acute or convalescent COVID-19. The CDR3 corresponds to CAWSGSSYNEQFF. The DNA reads as follows: TGTGCCTGGAGCGGGAGCTCCTACAATGAGCAGTTCTTC.